The present entry profiles one T cell receptor beta chain with its context. This sample is drawn from a study of OX40 agonist ivuxolimab in advanced cancers. Whole-study context: A male proportion of about 84% was recorded, with mean age roughly 62 years and range about 23 to 90. It was permissible to have had prior anti-PD-1, anti-PD-L1 or anti-CTLA-4 therapy, and less than 45% had some.

The V gene's germline CDR1 is SQVTM and CDR2 ANQGSEA. V was trimmed by 3 bases and J by 1 base, leaving 9 bases between them. This CDR3 is 13 amino acids long. Repertoires were generated with immunoSEQ multiplex PCR, while TCRdb's copy carries only in-frame clones and drops some. The table lists 9,000 to 10,000 clones, around 89% of them singletons. The chain links TRBV29-1 to TRBJ2-5; D gene unclear. This TCR derives from an adult with an advanced solid tumor such as melanoma, head and neck, liver or kidney cancer. The sequencing used CD4+ or CD8+ T cells sorted from blood, collected in a trial of the OX40 agonist ivuxolimab. The CDR3 sequence is CSVEVPVQETQYF. DNA for the CDR3: TGCAGCGTTGAGGTTCCGGTCCAAGAGACCCAGTACTTC.